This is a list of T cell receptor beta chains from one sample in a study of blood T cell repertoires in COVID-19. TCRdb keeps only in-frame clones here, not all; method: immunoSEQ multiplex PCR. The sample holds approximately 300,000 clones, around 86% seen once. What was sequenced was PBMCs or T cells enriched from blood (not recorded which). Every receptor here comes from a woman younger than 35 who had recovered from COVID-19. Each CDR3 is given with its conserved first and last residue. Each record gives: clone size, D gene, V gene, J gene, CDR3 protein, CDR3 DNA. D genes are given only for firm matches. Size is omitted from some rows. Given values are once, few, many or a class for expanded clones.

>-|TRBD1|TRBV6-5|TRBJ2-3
CASRGDRGSTDTQYF
TGTGCCAGCAGAGGGGACAGAGGATCCACAGATACGCAGTATTTT
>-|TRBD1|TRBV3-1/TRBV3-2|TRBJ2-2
CASSPGTGRDTGELFF
TGTGCCAGCAGCCCCGGGACAGGGCGAGACACCGGGGAGCTGTTTTTT
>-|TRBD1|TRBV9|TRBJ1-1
CASSPTTGLMNTEAFF
TGTGCCAGCAGCCCCACGACAGGGCTGATGAACACTGAAGCTTTCTTT
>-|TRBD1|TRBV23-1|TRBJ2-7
CASSQSPDSGGPSSYEQYF
TGCGCCAGCAGTCAATCGCCTGACTCAGGGGGCCCAAGCTCCTACGAGCAGTACTTC
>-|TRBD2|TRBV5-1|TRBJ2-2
CASSLALGGSTGELFF
TGCGCCAGCAGCTTGGCCCTCGGGGGGAGCACCGGGGAGCTGTTTTTT
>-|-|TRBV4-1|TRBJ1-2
CASSQGFFGTPYGYTF
TGCGCCAGCAGCCAAGGGTTTTTTGGGACACCTTATGGCTACACCTTC
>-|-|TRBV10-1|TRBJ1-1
CASRRQPEAFF
TGCGCCAGCAGGAGACAGCCTGAAGCTTTCTTT
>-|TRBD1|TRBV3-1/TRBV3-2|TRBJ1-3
CASSQRKIDRVYGNTIYF
TGTGCCAGCAGCCAAAGGAAGATAGACAGGGTCTACGGAAACACCATATATTTT
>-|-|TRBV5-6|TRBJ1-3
CASSLVQIGNTIYF
TGTGCCAGCAGCTTAGTACAGATCGGAAACACCATATATTTT
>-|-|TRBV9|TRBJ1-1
CASSAGQLGTEAFF
TGTGCCAGCAGCGCCGGACAGTTGGGCACTGAAGCTTTCTTT
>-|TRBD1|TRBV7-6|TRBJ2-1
CASSLEGDRATEQFF
TGTGCCAGCAGTTTAGAGGGGGACAGGGCGACTGAGCAGTTCTTC
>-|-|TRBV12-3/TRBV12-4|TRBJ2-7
CASSLPGSEQYF
TGTGCCAGCAGTTTACCAGGGTCCGAGCAGTACTTC
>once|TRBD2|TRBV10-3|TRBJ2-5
CASTGTGGTQETQYF
TGTGCCAGTACTGGGACGGGGGGGACCCAAGAGACCCAGTACTTC
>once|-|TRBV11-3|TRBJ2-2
CASSPSWRNTGELFF
TGTGCCAGCAGCCCTAGCTGGAGAAACACCGGGGAGCTGTTTTTT
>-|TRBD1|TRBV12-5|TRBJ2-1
CASGLGNAQGNEQFF
TGTGCTAGTGGTTTGGGAAACGCACAGGGGAATGAGCAGTTCTTC
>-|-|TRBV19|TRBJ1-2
CASSIKTGIYGYTF
TGTGCCAGTAGTATCAAGACAGGAATCTATGGCTACACCTTC
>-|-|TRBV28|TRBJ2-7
CASTTGISYEQYF
TGTGCCAGCACCACGGGTATCTCCTACGAGCAGTACTTC
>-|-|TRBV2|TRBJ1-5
CASSAYRDLNQPQHF
TGTGCCAGCAGTGCGTACAGGGATTTAAATCAGCCCCAGCATTTT
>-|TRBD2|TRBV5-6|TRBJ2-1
CASSSKREPYNEQFF
TGTGCCAGCAGCTCTAAGCGGGAGCCCTACAATGAGCAGTTCTTC
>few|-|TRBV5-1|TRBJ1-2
CASSLEYGQNYGYTF
TGCGCCAGCAGCTTGGAATACGGACAGAATTATGGCTACACCTTC
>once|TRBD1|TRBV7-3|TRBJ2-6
CASSLYPGGSGANVLTF
TGTGCCAGCAGCTTATACCCAGGGGGTTCCGGGGCCAACGTCCTGACTTTC
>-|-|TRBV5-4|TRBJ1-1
CASSLGEAGAFF
TGTGCCAGCAGCCTCGGTGAGGCGGGTGCTTTCTTT
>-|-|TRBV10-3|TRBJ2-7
CAISDLEASYEQYF
TGTGCCATCAGTGACCTTGAGGCCTCCTACGAGCAGTACTTC
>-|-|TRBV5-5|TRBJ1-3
CASSLGQPGNTIYF
TGTGCCAGCAGCTTGGGACAGCCTGGAAACACCATATATTTT
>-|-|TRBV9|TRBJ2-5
CASSAGTEETQYF
TGTGCCAGCAGCGCCGGGACTGAAGAGACCCAGTACTTC
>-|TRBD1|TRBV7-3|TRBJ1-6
CASSTGQNSPLHF
TGTGCCAGCAGCACGGGACAGAATTCACCCCTCCACTTT
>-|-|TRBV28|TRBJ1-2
CASSSLQGARIYGYTF
TGTGCCAGCAGTTCATTACAAGGGGCCCGAATCTATGGCTACACCTTC
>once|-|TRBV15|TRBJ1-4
CATSTVDSQNEKLFF
TGTGCCACCAGCACGGTCGACAGCCAAAATGAAAAACTGTTTTTT
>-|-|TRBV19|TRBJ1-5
CASSIMGEGEYQPQHF
TGTGCCAGTAGTATCATGGGAGAGGGGGAGTATCAGCCCCAGCATTTT
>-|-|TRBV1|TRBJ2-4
CTSSQRTGGLAKNIQYF
TGCACCAGCAGCCAACGGACAGGGGGCTTGGCCAAAAACATTCAGTACTTC